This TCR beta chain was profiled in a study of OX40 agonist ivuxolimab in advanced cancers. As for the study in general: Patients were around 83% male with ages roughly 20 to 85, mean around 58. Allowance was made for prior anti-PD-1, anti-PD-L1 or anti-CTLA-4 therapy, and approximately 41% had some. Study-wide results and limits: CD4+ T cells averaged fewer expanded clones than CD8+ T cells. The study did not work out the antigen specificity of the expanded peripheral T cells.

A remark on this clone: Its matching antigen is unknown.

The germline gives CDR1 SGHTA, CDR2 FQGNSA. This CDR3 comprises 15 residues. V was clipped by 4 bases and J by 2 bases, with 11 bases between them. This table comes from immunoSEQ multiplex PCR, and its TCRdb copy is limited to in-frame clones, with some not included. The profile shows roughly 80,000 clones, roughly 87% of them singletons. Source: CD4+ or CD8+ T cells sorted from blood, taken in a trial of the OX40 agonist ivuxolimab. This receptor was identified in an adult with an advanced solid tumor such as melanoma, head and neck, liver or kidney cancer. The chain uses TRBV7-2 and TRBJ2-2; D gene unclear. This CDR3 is CASSSDSRNTGELFF. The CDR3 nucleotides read TGTGCCAGCAGCTCAGACTCGAGAAACACCGGGGAGCTGTTTTTT.